These 14 T cell receptor beta chains came from one sample sequenced in a study of vaccination and CD4 T cells after COVID-19. These receptors are not linked to any known antigen. Treatment in this sample: roughly 11-day PBMC culture with coronavirus spike peptide pools or control peptides (ViraFEST assay). Once obtained from cultured CD4+ T cells, the DNA was sequenced using the Oncomine TCR Beta short-read assay. Using its own MiXCR run on the PCR reads, TCRdb lists one record per CDR3 protein. In the table there are approximately 6,500 distinct CDR3 sequences, 74% of which are singletons. Sequenced: CD4+ T cells from blood, cultured in vitro. Every receptor here comes from a human donor who had recovered from COVID-19.

The J gene is TRBJ2-3, the V gene TRBV15, with a tentative D call TRBD2 (5 bases). This CDR3 has 16 amino acids. V was clipped by 0 bases and J by 2 bases, with 12 bases between them. CDR1 is LNHNV and CDR2 is YYDKDF in the germline V gene (reference sequence). The CDR3 is CATSRDLTGNTDTQYF. The CDR3 nucleotides read TGTGCCACCAGCAGAGACCTGACGGGGAACACAGATACGCAGTATTTT.

The CDR3 DNA reads as TGCGCCAGCAGCCAAGATCCTAGCGGGGGGCGGAGCACAGATACGCAGTATTTT. Its protein is CASSQDPSGGRSTDTQYF. This rearrangement joins TRBV4-1 to TRBJ2-3, with 11 bases that match TRBD2. With 0 bases clipped from V and 0 bases from J, the junction kept 5 bases outside the gene matches. This CDR3 comprises 18 residues. The V gene's germline CDR1 is MGHRA and CDR2 YSYEKL.

The chain employs TRBV15 and TRBJ2-7; 13 bases map to TRBD2. After removal of 2 bases from V and 6 bases from J, the junction contained 4 bases not matched to a gene. The germline V gene encodes CDR1 LNHNV and CDR2 YYDKDF (reference sequence). The CDR3 has 15 amino acids. The CDR3 nucleotides are TGTGCCACCAGCAGACGGACTAGCGGGAGTCCCGAGCAGTACTTC. Residues: CATSRRTSGSPEQYF. The complete variable domain, with remaining parts taken from reference TRBV15 and TRBJ2-7, reads DAMVIQNPRYQVTQFGKPVTLSCSQTLNHNVMYWYQQKSSQAPKLLFHYYDKDFNNEADTPDNFQSRRPNTSFCFLDIRSPGLGDTAMYLCATSRRTSGSPEQYFGPGTRLTVT.

This chain uses TRBV6-5 with TRBJ2-5; 7 bases match TRBD1. V was pared by 6 bases and J by 3 bases, with 7 bases of the junction left unmatched. The length of the CDR3 is 14 residues. Germline V gene data show CDR1 as MNHEY and CDR2 as SVGAGI. Written as DNA, the CDR3 is TGTGCCAGCAGGTACGACAGGGCGGAAGAGACCCAGTACTTC. It is translated as CASRYDRAEETQYF.

V usage is TRBV5-3 and J usage is TRBJ2-7; 8 bases agree with TRBD2. TRBV5-3 is an ORF for which the function is uncertain. The CDR3 is 13 residues long. With 10 bases clipped from V and 0 bases from J, the junction kept 6 bases outside the gene matches. The CDR3 here is CAPRGGASYEQYF. The CDR3 nucleotides read TGTGCCCCTCGGGGGGGTGCCTCCTACGAGCAGTACTTC.

The chain is built from TRBV19 and TRBJ1-3; 8 bases line up with TRBD1. Germline trimming cut 7 bases from V and 4 bases from J; bases unmatched to any gene: 9. Germline assignment: CDR1 LNHDA and CDR2 SQIVND (reference sequence). This CDR3 spans 15 amino acids. In DNA, the CDR3 is TGTGCCAGTATCGGGTCGACAGGGGCAGGAAACACCATATATTTT. This codes for CASIGSTGAGNTIYF.

The rearrangement uses TRBV7-2 and TRBJ1-2, with TRBD1 matching 7 bases. The CDR3 has 13 residues. V shed 4 bases, J shed 5 bases, and the junction held 4 bases outside the gene matches. Germline assignment: CDR1 SGHTA and CDR2 FQGNSA. The CDR3 nucleotides read TGTGCCAGCAGCTCCAGGGGGGGATATGGCTACACCTTC. Protein: CASSSRGGYGYTF.

The chain uses TRBV27 and TRBJ1-3; TRBD1 might be the D (5 bases). Trimming shortened V by 2 bases and J by 0 bases, and 17 bases separated the two germline ends. CDR3 length: 18 amino acids. The germline V gene encodes CDR1 MNHEY and CDR2 SMNVEV (reference sequence). CDR3 residues: CASSLPCRQGNSGNTIYF. The CDR3 DNA reads TGTGCCAGCAGTTTACCTTGTCGGCAGGGAAACTCTGGAAACACCATATATTTT.

V and J are TRBV6-1 and TRBJ1-2; 10 nucleotides agree with TRBD1. Germline V gene lookup returns CDR1 MNHNS and CDR2 SASEGT. V lost 9 bases to trimming and J lost 7 bases; unmatched junction nucleotides: 11. This CDR3 spans 14 amino acids. CDR3: CASKTGGGYSGYTF. The CDR3 region has the DNA TGTGCCAGTAAGACAGGGGGCGGATACTCTGGCTACACCTTC.

This chain connects TRBV6-4 to TRBJ1-2, with a possible D match to TRBD1 (6 bases). The germline gives CDR1 MRHNA, CDR2 SNTAGT. Trimming took 0 bases from V and 6 from J, leaving 17 bases between them. There are 16 residues in the CDR3. CDR3 bases: TGTGCCAGCAGTGACTCGATAATTGAGGGGGTTAATGGCTACACCTTC. This translates into CASSDSIIEGVNGYTF.

This chain connects TRBV2 to TRBJ1-1; D is uncertain. Trimming pared 1 base from V and 8 bases from J, leaving 11 bases between. The germline gives CDR1 SNHLY, CDR2 FYNNEI. This CDR3 has 13 amino acids. The CDR3 sequence is CASSEGTQREAFF. DNA for the CDR3: TGTGCCAGCAGTGAAGGCACACAAAGGGAAGCTTTCTTT.

This clonotype was seen a few times. The chain links TRBV6-1 to TRBJ1-3, with TRBD1 as a possible D gene (6 bases). This CDR3 has 16 residues. The V and J ends lost 4 bases and 0 bases respectively, with 13 bases between them. Per the germline V gene, CDR1 is MNHNS and CDR2 is SASEGT. The CDR3 loop is CASSVGDTLSGNTIYF. The DNA of the CDR3 is TGTGCCAGCAGTGTAGGGGACACTCTCTCTGGAAACACCATATATTTT.

This clonotype counts as hyperexpanded. The chain employs TRBV21-1 and TRBJ1-5. TRBV21-1 is a known pseudogene. The CDR3 spans 11 residues. DNA of the CDR3: TGTGCCAGTGTAAGCAATCAGCCCCAGCATTTT. Residues: CASVSNQPQHF.

The rearrangement uses TRBV28 and TRBJ1-2, with no clear D. Trimming took off 2 bases at V and 2 bases at J, with 6 bases between the two ends. The germline CDR1 and CDR2 sequences are MDHEN and SYDVKM. CDR3 size: 13 residues. The CDR3 DNA reads as TGTGCCAGCAGTTTACAGGACAACTATGGCTACACCTTC. Protein product: CASSLQDNYGYTF.